One T cell receptor (beta chain) is described in this entry. Its specificity is unknown. A much larger clone differs by one base, so this may be a read error. In this CDR3 the conserved last residue, phenylalanine or tryptophan, is missing, so a read error is likely. RNA was extracted from bulk tissue without any cell sorting. Distant lung tissue was collected more than 3 cm away from the tumor edge. Newly diagnosed lung cancer patients had thoracic surgery in China, August–November 2014, without prior chemotherapy. Germline V CDR1 and CDR2: SGHDT, YYEEEE. This CDR3 is built from 16 residues. Trimming at V came to 3 bases and at J to 2 bases, leaving 4 bases not matched to a gene. This sample stems from a study of tumor and adjacent non-tumor tissue in lung cancer. Whole-study context: Patients were aged roughly 30 to 76, 10 men and roughly 5 women, stage I to III.

Three rounds of nested PCR, following a modified ARM-PCR protocol, produced the TCRbeta library. Each CDR3 protein is one row after TCRdb ran MiXCR on the multiplex PCR reads. The sample includes some 100,000 distinct CDR3 sequences, roughly 60% seen only once; the top ten take roughly a fifth. Study outcomes and limitations: Top 100 clones took a larger repertoire share in normal lung. Compared with tumor, normal lung showed significantly lower TCR diversity.

This rearrangement joins TRBV5-6 to TRBJ2-7; TRBD2 matches 14 bases. The TCR comes from a man aged 30-40 years with non-small cell lung cancer. The material sequenced was distant non-tumor lung tissue. The CDR3 DNA reads TGTGCCAGCAGCTACGGGACTAGCGGGAGAGCCTACGAGCAGTACTCC. Its protein is CASSYGTSGRAYEQYS.